This paragraph reports one TCR beta chain. These data belong to a study of identical twins. Germline-derived CDR1 and CDR2 are SEHNR and FQNEAQ (reference sequence). Between the trimmed V and J ends, which lost 1 base and 4 bases, there was a span of 9 bases. This CDR3 region has 14 residues. TCRdb re-analysed the 5' RACE reads in MiXCR, keeping a single row per CDR3 protein. Among 200,000 to 250,000 distinct CDR3 sequences listed, approximately 7.8% were seen once. These same data were also listed under a study on yellow fever vaccine responses in identical twins.

The sequenced material came from CD8+ T cells sorted from blood. This receptor was obtained from a woman in her late teens or twenties in good health. The chain employs TRBV7-9 and TRBJ2-3; D may be TRBD1 (6 bases). The CDR3 reads CASSLVGASDTQYF. CDR3 DNA sequence: TGTGCCAGCAGCTTAGTGGGGGCCTCAGATACGCAGTATTTT.